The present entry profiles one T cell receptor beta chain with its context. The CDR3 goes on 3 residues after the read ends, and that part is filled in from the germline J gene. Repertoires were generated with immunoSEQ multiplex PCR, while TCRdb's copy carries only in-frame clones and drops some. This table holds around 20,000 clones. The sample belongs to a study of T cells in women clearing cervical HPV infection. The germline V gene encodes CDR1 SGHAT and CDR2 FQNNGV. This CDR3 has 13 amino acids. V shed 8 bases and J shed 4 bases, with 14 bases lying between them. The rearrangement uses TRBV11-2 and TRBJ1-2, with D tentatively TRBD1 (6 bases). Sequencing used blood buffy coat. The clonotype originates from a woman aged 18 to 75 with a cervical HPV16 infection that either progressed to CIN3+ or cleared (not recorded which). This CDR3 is CASGTPGSYGYTF. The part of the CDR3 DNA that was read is TGTGCCAGCGGGACACCGGGCAGCTATGGC.